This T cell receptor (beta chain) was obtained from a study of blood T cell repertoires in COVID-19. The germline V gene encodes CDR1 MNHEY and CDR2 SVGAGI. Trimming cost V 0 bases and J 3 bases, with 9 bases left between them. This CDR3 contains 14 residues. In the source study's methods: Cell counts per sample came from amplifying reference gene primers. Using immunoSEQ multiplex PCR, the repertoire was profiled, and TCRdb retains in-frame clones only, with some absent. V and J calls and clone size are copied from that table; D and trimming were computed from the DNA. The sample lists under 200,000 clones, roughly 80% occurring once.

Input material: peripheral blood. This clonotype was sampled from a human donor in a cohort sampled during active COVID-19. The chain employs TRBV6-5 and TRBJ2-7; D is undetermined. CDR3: CASSYSSWFYEQYF. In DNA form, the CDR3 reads TGTGCCAGCAGTTACTCGAGCTGGTTCTACGAGCAGTACTTC.